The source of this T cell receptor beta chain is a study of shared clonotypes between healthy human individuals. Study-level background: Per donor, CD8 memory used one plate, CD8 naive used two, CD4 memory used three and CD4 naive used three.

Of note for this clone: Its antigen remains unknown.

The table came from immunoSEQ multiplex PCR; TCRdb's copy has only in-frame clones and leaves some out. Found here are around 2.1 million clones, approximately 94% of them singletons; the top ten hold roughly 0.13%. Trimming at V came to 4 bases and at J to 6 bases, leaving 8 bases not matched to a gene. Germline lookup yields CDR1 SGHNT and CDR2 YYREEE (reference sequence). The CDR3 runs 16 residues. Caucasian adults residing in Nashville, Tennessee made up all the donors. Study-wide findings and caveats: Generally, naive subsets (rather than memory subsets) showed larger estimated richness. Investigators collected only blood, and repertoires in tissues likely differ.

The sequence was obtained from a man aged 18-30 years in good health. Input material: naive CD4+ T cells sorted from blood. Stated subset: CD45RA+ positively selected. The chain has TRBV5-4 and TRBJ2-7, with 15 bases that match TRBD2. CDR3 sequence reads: CASSAGTSGRSGEQYF. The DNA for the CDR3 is TGTGCCAGCAGCGCAGGGACTAGCGGGAGGAGCGGCGAGCAGTACTTC.